This section outlines one TCR beta chain sequence together with its context. The target antigen is unknown. The source of the sample is a study of cytomegalovirus exposure and HLA in healthy donors. The wider study: Across more than 350 genotyped donors, 65% to 90% landed in the Caucasian-associated ancestry cluster. Study-wide results and caveats: In vitro, three CMV-associated chains proved specific for CMV antigens.

Germline loops: CDR1 LNHDA, CDR2 SQIVND (reference sequence). The trim removed 3 bases at V and 7 bases at J, leaving 9 bases unmatched. The CDR3 loop spans 15 amino acids. 60 Vbeta and 13 Jbeta primers were used in PCR. The assay was immunoSEQ multiplex PCR, and TCRdb's table has in-frame clones only and misses some. This table has about 84,000 clones, around 68% appearing once. The chain employs TRBV19 and TRBJ2-1; TRBD2 matches 7 bases. The receptor was derived from a woman between 40 and 55 years old in good health and CMV-seropositive. Sequenced sample: PBMCs. DNA for the CDR3: TGTGCCAGTAGTATCGTAGCGGGCATTGGGAATGAGCAGTTCTTC. Amino acids: CASSIVAGIGNEQFF.